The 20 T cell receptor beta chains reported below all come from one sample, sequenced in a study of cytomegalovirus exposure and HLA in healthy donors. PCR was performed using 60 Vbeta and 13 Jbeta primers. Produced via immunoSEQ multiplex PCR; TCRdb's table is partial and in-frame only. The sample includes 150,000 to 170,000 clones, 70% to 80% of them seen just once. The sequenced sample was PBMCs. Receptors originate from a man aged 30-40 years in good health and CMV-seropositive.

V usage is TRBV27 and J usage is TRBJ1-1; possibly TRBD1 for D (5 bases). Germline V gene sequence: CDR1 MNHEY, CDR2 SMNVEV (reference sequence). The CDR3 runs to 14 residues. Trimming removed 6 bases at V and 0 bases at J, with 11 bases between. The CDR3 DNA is TGTGCCAGCAGGCTACAAGGGGTGAACACTGAAGCTTTCTTT. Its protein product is CASRLQGVNTEAFF.

The CDR3, as DNA: TGTGCCAGCAGCCAGTATCTAGCGGGAGCCGATGCGCTTGAGACCCAGTACTTC. It specifies CASSQYLAGADALETQYF. The V gene is TRBV4-2, the J gene TRBJ2-5; 10 nucleotides line up with TRBD2. After removal of 3 bases from V and 5 bases from J, the junction contained 15 bases not matched to a gene. CDR1 and CDR2 from the germline V gene are LGHNA and YNFKEQ. The CDR3 spans 18 residues.

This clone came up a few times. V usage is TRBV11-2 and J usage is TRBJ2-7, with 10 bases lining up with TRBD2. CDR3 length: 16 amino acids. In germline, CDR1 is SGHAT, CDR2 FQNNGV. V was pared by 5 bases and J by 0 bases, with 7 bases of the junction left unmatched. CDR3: CASSQRTSGNSYEQYF. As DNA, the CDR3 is TGTGCCAGCAGCCAGAGGACTAGCGGTAACTCCTACGAGCAGTACTTC.

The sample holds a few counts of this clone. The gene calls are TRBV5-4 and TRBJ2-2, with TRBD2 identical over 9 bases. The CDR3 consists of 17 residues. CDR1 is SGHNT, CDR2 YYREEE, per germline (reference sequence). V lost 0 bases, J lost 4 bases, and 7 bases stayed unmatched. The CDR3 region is CASSLGRGRALTGELFF. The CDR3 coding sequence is TGTGCCAGCAGCTTGGGTCGCGGGAGGGCCCTCACCGGGGAGCTGTTTTTT.

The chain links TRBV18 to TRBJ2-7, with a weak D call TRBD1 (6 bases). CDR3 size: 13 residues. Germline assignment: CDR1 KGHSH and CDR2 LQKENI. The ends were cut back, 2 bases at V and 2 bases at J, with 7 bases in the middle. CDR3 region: CASSPDRTYEQYF. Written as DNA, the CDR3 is TGTGCCAGCTCACCAGACAGGACCTACGAGCAGTACTTC.

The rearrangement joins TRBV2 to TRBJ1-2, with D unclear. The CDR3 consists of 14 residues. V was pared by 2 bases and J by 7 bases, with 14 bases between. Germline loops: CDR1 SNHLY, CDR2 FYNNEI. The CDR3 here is CASSELNRVRGYTF. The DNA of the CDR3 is TGTGCCAGCAGTGAACTAAACCGGGTCCGTGGCTACACCTTC.

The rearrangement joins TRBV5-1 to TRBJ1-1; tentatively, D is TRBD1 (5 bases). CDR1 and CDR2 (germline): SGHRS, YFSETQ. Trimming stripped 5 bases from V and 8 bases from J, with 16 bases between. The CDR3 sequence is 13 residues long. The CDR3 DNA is TGCGCCAGCAGTCGGGGGTCCGGTGGCGAAGCTTTCTTT. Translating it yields CASSRGSGGEAFF.

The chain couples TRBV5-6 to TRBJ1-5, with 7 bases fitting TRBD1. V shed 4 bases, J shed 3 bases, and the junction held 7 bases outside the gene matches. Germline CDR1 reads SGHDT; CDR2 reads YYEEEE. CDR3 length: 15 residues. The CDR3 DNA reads TGTGCCAGCAGCATCTGGGACAGCCACAATCAGCCCCAGCATTTT. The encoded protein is CASSIWDSHNQPQHF.

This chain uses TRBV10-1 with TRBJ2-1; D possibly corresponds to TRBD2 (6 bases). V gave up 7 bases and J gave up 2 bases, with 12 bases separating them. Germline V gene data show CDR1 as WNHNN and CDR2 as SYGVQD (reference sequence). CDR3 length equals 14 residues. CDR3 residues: CASTCREAYNEQFF. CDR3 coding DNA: TGCGCCAGCACGTGCAGGGAGGCCTACAATGAGCAGTTCTTC.

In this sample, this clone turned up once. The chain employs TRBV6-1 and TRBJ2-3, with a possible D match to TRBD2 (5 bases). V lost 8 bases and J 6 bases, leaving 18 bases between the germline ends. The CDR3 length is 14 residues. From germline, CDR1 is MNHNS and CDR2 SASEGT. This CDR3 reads CASGSRALMDTQYF. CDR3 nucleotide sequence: TGTGCCAGCGGGAGTAGGGCATTGATGGATACGCAGTATTTT.

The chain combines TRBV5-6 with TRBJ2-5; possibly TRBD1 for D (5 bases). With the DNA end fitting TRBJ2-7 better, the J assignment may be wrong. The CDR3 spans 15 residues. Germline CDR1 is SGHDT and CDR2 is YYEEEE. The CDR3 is CASSLGRVRSYEQYF. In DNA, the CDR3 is TGTGCCAGCAGCTTGGGCAGGGTCCGCTCCTACGAGCAGTACTTC.

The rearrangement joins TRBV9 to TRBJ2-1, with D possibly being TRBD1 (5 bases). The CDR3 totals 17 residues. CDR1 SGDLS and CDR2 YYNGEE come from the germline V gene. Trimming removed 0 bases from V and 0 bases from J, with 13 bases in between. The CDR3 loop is CASSVAGPQSSYNEQFF. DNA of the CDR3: TGTGCCAGCAGCGTAGCAGGGCCGCAGAGCTCCTACAATGAGCAGTTCTTC.

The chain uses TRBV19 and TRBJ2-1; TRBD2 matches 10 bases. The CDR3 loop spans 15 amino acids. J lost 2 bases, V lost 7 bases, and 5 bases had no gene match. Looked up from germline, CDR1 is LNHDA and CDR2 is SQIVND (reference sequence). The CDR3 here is CASTVGLATYNEQFF. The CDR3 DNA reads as TGTGCCAGTACTGTGGGACTAGCGACCTACAATGAGCAGTTCTTC.

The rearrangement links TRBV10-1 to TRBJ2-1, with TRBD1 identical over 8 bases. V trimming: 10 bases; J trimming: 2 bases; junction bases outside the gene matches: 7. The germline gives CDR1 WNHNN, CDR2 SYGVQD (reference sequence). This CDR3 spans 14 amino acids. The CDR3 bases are TGCGCCAAGAGAGACAGGGGTGCCTACAATGAGCAGTTCTTC. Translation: CAKRDRGAYNEQFF.

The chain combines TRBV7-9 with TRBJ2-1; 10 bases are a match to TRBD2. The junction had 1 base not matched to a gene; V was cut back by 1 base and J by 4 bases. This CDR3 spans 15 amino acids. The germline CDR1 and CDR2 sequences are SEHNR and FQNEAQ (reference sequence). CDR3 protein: CASSLGTSGYNEQFF. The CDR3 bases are TGTGCCAGCAGCTTAGGGACTAGCGGTTACAATGAGCAGTTCTTC.

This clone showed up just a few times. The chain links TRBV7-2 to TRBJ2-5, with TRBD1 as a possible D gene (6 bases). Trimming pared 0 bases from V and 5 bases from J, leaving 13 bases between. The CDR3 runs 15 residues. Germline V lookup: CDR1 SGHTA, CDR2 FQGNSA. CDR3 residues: CASSLAQGNRETQYF. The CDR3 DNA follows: TGTGCCAGCAGCTTAGCGCAGGGGAATAGGGAGACCCAGTACTTC.

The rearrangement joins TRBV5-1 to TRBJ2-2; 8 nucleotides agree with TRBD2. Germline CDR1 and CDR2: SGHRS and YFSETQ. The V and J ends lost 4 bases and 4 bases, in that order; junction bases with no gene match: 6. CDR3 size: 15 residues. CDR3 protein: CASSPGGRITGELFF. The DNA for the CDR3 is TGCGCCAGCAGCCCGGGAGGGCGGATCACCGGGGAGCTGTTTTTT. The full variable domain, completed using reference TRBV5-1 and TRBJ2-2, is KAGVTQTPRYLIKTRGQQVTLSCSPISGHRSVSWYQQTPGQGLQFLFEYFSETQRNKGNFPGRFSGRQFSNSRSEMNVSTLELGDSALYLCASSPGGRITGELFFGEGSRLTVL.

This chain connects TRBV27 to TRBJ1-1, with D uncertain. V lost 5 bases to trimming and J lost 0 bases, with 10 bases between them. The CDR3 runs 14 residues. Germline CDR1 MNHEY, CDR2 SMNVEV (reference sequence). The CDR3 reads CASSPSQVNTEAFF. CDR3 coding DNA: TGTGCCAGCAGTCCGTCCCAGGTGAACACTGAAGCTTTCTTT.

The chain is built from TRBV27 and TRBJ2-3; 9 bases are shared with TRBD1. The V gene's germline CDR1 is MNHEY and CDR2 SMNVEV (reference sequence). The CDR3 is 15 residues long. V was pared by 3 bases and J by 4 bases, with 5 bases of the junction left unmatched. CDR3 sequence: CASSFGQGWPDTQYF. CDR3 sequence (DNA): TGTGCCAGCAGTTTTGGACAGGGGTGGCCAGATACGCAGTATTTT.

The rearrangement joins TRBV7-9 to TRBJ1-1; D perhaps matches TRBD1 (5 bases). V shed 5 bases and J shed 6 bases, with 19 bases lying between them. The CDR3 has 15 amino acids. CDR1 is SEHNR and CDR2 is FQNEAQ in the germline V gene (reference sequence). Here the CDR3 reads CASSHGRVPKAEAFF. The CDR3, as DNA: TGTGCCAGCAGCCACGGCAGGGTGCCGAAGGCTGAAGCTTTCTTT. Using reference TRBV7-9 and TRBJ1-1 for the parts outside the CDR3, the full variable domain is DTGVSQNPRHKITKRGQNVTFRCDPISEHNRLYWYRQTLGQGPEFLTYFQNEAQLEKSRLLSDRFSAERPKGSFSTLEIQRTEQGDSAMYLCASSHGRVPKAEAFFGQGTRLTVV.